This T cell receptor (beta chain) was sequenced for a study of cytomegalovirus exposure and HLA in healthy donors. Study-level findings and limits: For most TCR beta V segments, an earlier analysis put the productive rate at about 87% or about 30% of the time. The presence/absence work took it that sequencing depth was about the same across donors. HLA alleles were associated with 15,000 to 20,000 TCR beta sequences in a later analysis at 0.05 false discovery rate. For TCR beta chains, V- and J-gene trimming was later linked to a missense DCLRE1C variant.

The primer mix had 60 Vbeta and 13 Jbeta primers. Only in-frame clones appear in the TCRdb table, and some are missing; sequencing was by immunoSEQ multiplex PCR. Of around 190,000 clones in the sample, around three quarters are singletons; the top ten hold 1.5% to 2%. The CDR3 covers 20 residues. V lost 6 bases to trimming and J lost 0 bases, with 24 bases between them. To note about this clone: What it binds is not known.

The receptor's source is a woman between 18 and 30 years old in good health and CMV-seronegative. The V and J genes are TRBV23-1 and TRBJ2-6; D is perhaps TRBD1 (5 bases). TRBV23-1 falls under the ORF class, with uncertain function. The source material was PBMCs. The chain's CDR3 is CASSDRETPPVGSGANVLTF. The CDR3 DNA sequence: TGCGCCAGCAGCGACAGAGAGACACCCCCCGTGGGCTCTGGGGCCAACGTCCTGACTTTC.